The rows below give T cell receptor beta chains drawn from one sample of a study of T cells after yellow fever vaccination. Using its own MiXCR run on the 5' RACE reads, TCRdb lists one record per CDR3 protein. The sample carries approximately 300,000 distinct CDR3 sequences, about 10% recorded once. This sample comprised CD4+ T cells sorted from PBMCs, obtained 45 days after the yellow fever booster vaccination. These receptors all come from a man younger than 30 who received the YFV17D yellow fever vaccine. The CDR3 runs from the conserved cysteine through the conserved F or W. A D gene is named only where the DNA matches it firmly. The size of a clone is reported for some rows only, either as once, few or many, or as a class for expanded clones.

j_call cdr3_length clone_size d_call v_call cdr3_nt cdr3_aa
TRBJ2-3 15 many TRBD2 TRBV6-1 TGTGCCAGCAGTGAAGAGGGACTAGCGGGAGATACGCAGTATTTT CASSEEGLAGDTQYF
TRBJ2-3 15 few TRBD1 TRBV6-1 TGTGCCAGCAGGCCAGGACAGGGGAGGACAGATACGCAGTATTTT CASRPGQGRTDTQYF
TRBJ2-3 13 few NA TRBV4-1 TGCGCCAGCAGGAAGCCGAGCACAGATACGCAGTATTTT CASRKPSTDTQYF
TRBJ2-5 14 NA NA TRBV18 TGTGCCAGCTCACCAGACAGGGCGGGGGAGACCCAGTACTTC CASSPDRAGETQYF
TRBJ2-7 15 many TRBD1 TRBV6-5 TGTGCCAGCAGTTACGTAGGGGTAGGGGGCAGCGAGCAGTACTTC CASSYVGVGGSEQYF
TRBJ1-5 14 few NA TRBV12-3/TRBV12-4 TGTGCCAGCAGTTTTTGGGGTAGCAATCAGCCCCAGCATTTT CASSFWGSNQPQHF
TRBJ1-5 15 NA NA TRBV12-3/TRBV12-4 TGTGCCAGCAGTTCACGCCCCAGGGCGGGTCAGCCCCAGCATTTT CASSSRPRAGQPQHF
TRBJ2-5 13 NA NA TRBV5-1 TGCGCCAGCAGCTTGGACAGTCGGGAGACCCAGTACTTC CASSLDSRETQYF
TRBJ1-1 14 many TRBD1 TRBV28 TGTGCCAGCCAACTGACAGGGGACAACACTGAAGCTTTCTTT CASQLTGDNTEAFF
TRBJ1-6 15 few NA TRBV6-1 TGTGCCAGCATTCGCGGACAGCCATATAATTCACCCCTCCACTTT CASIRGQPYNSPLHF
TRBJ2-3 14 many TRBD1 TRBV5-5 TGTGCCACCGGGACAGGGAATGGCGCAGATACGCAGTATTTT CATGTGNGADTQYF
TRBJ2-1 15 many NA TRBV4-1 TGCGCCAGCAGCGGTCGGGGAGGGGGTTACAATGAGCAGTTCTTC CASSGRGGGYNEQFF
TRBJ1-1 13 once NA TRBV7-2 TGTGCCAGCAGCCGATCCCTGGGGACTGAAGCTTTCTTT CASSRSLGTEAFF
TRBJ2-7 11 few NA TRBV2 TGTGCCAGCAGTTATCAGGACGAGCAGTACTTC CASSYQDEQYF
TRBJ2-1 13 many NA TRBV3-1 TGTGCCAGCAGCCAGTGGGTCGAGGGTGAGCAGTTCTTC CASSQWVEGEQFF
TRBJ2-2 16 NA TRBD2 TRBV2 TGTGCCAGCAGTCGACTAGCTGCCCGATCGGGCGGGGAGCTGTTTTTT CASSRLAARSGGELFF
TRBJ2-1 14 many NA TRBV28 TGTGCCAGCAGTTTAACAGCTACGTACAATGAGCAGTTCTTC CASSLTATYNEQFF
TRBJ2-7 14 few NA TRBV4-1 TGCGCCAGCAGCCAAGATCCGACAGCCTACGAGCAGTACTTC CASSQDPTAYEQYF
TRBJ2-5 17 few NA TRBV9 TGTGCCAGCAGCGTAGGAGACAGGTGGGGGCCTCAAGAGACCCAGTACTTC CASSVGDRWGPQETQYF
TRBJ2-2 14 many NA TRBV7-3 TGTGCCAGCAGCCCGGGATTCCCCACCGGGGAGCTGTTTTTT CASSPGFPTGELFF
TRBJ2-6 18 NA TRBD1 TRBV23-1 TGCGCCAGCCGATCGACAGGGTTCCCCAGGTCTGGGGCCAACGTCCTGACTTTC CASRSTGFPRSGANVLTF
TRBJ2-1 15 NA TRBD2 TRBV6-5 TGTGCCAGCAGTTACGCTAGCGGGACCTACAATGAGCAGTTCTTC CASSYASGTYNEQFF
TRBJ1-2 12 NA NA TRBV6-2/TRBV6-3 TGTGCCGGAACGGGTCCGGGGAGTGGCTACACCTTC CAGTGPGSGYTF
TRBJ1-1 15 few TRBD1 TRBV4-2 TGTGCCAGCCGCTGGACAGGGGGGGTGGACACTGAAGCTTTCTTT CASRWTGGVDTEAFF
TRBJ2-1 20 NA NA TRBV4-1 TGCGCCAGCAGCCAAAGGGCACCCCCCGGCGCAGAGAGCTCCTACAATGAGCAGTTCTTC CASSQRAPPGAESSYNEQFF
TRBJ1-2 13 few NA TRBV4-2 TGTGCCAGCAGCCAAGGGCACCAGTCTAGCTACACCTTC CASSQGHQSSYTF
TRBJ2-5 14 NA NA TRBV27 TGTGCCAGCAGTTTAGGGTACCAGCAAGAGACCCAGTACTTC CASSLGYQQETQYF
TRBJ2-3 15 many NA TRBV5-1 TGCGCCAGCAGCTTGGGACACCCTAACACAGATACGCAGTATTTT CASSLGHPNTDTQYF
TRBJ2-1 17 NA NA TRBV7-6 TGTGCCAGCAGCTTAGGGGCCTTGAGGGGGGGTTACAATGAGCAGTTCTTC CASSLGALRGGYNEQFF
TRBJ1-3 15 few NA TRBV7-2 TGTGCCAGCAGCTTAGTAGCGGAGTCTGGAAACACCATATATTTT CASSLVAESGNTIYF
TRBJ2-3 14 NA NA TRBV7-2 TGTGCCAGCAGCAAGGACAGACTCACAGATACGCAGTATTTT CASSKDRLTDTQYF
TRBJ1-1 12 NA NA TRBV12-3/TRBV12-4 TGTGCCAGCAGTTCTCTTTACACTGAAGCTTTCTTT CASSSLYTEAFF
TRBJ2-5 15 few NA TRBV20-1 TGCAGTGCTAGCGGGTTTCGAGCGGACCAAGAGACCCAGTACTTC CSASGFRADQETQYF
TRBJ2-2 15 few NA TRBV21-1 TGTGCCAGCAGGCCGTCGGGCCAGAACACCGGGGAGCTGTTTTTT CASRPSGQNTGELFF
TRBJ2-7 16 few NA TRBV5-1 TGCGCCAGCAGCTCCACCAGCGGGCGATACCTCTACGAGCAGTACTTC CASSSTSGRYLYEQYF
TRBJ2-2 15 few NA TRBV6-1 TGTGCCAGCAGTGAACCGGCTTCGACCACCGGGGAGCTGTTTTTT CASSEPASTTGELFF
TRBJ2-6 18 NA NA TRBV6-5 TGTGCCAGCAGGAAAACCCGTCGGGGGCTCTCTGGGGCCAACGTCCTGACTTTC CASRKTRRGLSGANVLTF
TRBJ1-1 15 few NA TRBV7-2 TGTGCCAGCAGCTTAGTGGGGAACCCTAACACTGAAGCTTTCTTT CASSLVGNPNTEAFF
TRBJ2-5 14 many NA TRBV9 TGTGCCAGCAGCCTTAGACACTTCCAAGAGACCCAGTACTTC CASSLRHFQETQYF
TRBJ2-1 12 few NA TRBV28 TGTGCCAGCAGTTTAGTAGCTCAAGAGCAGTTCTTC CASSLVAQEQFF
TRBJ1-4 16 few NA TRBV3-1 TGTGCCAGCAGCCGATGGGACGAGGCAACTAATGAAAAACTGTTTTTT CASSRWDEATNEKLFF
TRBJ1-1 14 few NA TRBV10-3 TGTGCCATCAGTGAGAAACAGGCGAACACTGAAGCTTTCTTT CAISEKQANTEAFF
TRBJ1-1 15 few NA TRBV9 TGTGCCAGCAGCGCGAGGACAAACTTGAACACTGAAGCTTTCTTT CASSARTNLNTEAFF
TRBJ1-3 15 few NA TRBV15 TGTGCCACCAGCAGAGATCGGGTCACTGGAAACACCATATATTTT CATSRDRVTGNTIYF
TRBJ2-2 17 few NA TRBV7-8 TGTGCCAGCAGCTTAGCGTCGGGCTCCGGGTACACCGGGGAGCTGTTTTTT CASSLASGSGYTGELFF
TRBJ1-2 14 NA NA TRBV3-1 TGTGCCAGCAGCCAAGAACCGTTAGGAGAGGGCTACACCTTC CASSQEPLGEGYTF